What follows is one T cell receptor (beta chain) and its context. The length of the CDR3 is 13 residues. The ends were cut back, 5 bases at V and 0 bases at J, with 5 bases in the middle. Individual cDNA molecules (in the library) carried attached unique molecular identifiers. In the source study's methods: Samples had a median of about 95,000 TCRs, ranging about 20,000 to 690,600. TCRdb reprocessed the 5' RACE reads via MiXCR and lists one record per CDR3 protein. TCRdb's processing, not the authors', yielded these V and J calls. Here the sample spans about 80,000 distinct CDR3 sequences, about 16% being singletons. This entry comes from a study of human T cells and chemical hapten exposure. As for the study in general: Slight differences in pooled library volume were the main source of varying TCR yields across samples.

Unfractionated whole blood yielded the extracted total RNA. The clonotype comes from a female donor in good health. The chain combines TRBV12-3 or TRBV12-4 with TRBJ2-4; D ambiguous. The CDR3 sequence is CASSPVAKNIQYF. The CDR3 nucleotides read TGTGCCAGCAGTCCGGTAGCCAAAAACATTCAGTACTTC.